Sequencing of this T cell receptor beta chain was carried out in a study of T cell repertoires in cytomegalovirus infection. This CDR3 has 12 amino acids. Germline values: CDR1 SQVTM, CDR2 ANQGSEA. The ends were cut back, 6 bases at V and 10 bases at J, with 15 bases in the middle. TCRdb analysed the reads with MiXCR anew, one entry per CDR3 protein. The table includes just over 150,000 distinct CDR3 sequences, around 20% detected once. This TCR was recovered from a human donor in good health (CMV status not recorded). Some clones in this sample may be carry-over from other donors' samples. Sequenced: PBMCs. The chain joins TRBV29-1 to TRBJ1-4, with D unresolved. The DNA for the CDR3 is TGCAGCGTAGGAGACAATCTATCAAAACTGTTTTTT. Protein: CSVGDNLSKLFF.